These T cell receptor beta chains were read from a single sample in a study of T cells of healthy individuals. TCRdb redid the calling of the 5' RACE reads with MiXCR, one entry per CDR3 protein. The sample has tens of thousands of distinct CDR3 sequences, 15% to 20% seen once. These receptor sequences come from a human donor in good health. CDR3s include the opening cysteine and the closing phenylalanine or tryptophan.

j_gene: TRBJ2-7; v_gene: TRBV15; CDR3aa: CATSAQGPAYEQYF
j_gene: TRBJ2-2; v_gene: TRBV5-5; CDR3aa: CASSRTTNTGELFF
j_gene: TRBJ2-7; v_gene: TRBV7-2; CDR3aa: CASSSPVGGYEQYF
j_gene: TRBJ2-1; v_gene: TRBV9; CDR3aa: CASSSVPGVGSSYNEQFF
j_gene: TRBJ1-1; v_gene: TRBV12-5; CDR3aa: CASRTGSYTEAFF
j_gene: TRBJ1-6; v_gene: TRBV9; CDR3aa: CASSGGQGVSPLHF
j_gene: TRBJ2-3; v_gene: TRBV28; CDR3aa: CASSTPLGLADTDTQYF
j_gene: TRBJ2-4; v_gene: TRBV29-1; CDR3aa: CSVVGASGGKNIQYF
j_gene: TRBJ2-2; v_gene: TRBV12-3/TRBV12-4; CDR3aa: CASSSNSGGRNTGELFF
j_gene: TRBJ2-3; v_gene: TRBV3-1; CDR3aa: CASILSGATDTQYF
j_gene: TRBJ1-1; v_gene: TRBV5-1; CDR3aa: CASSLQGARTEAFF
j_gene: TRBJ2-3; v_gene: TRBV28; CDR3aa: CASSQWGANTDTQYF
j_gene: TRBJ1-1; v_gene: TRBV29-1; CDR3aa: CSVVRDWDTEAFF
j_gene: TRBJ1-3; v_gene: TRBV2; CDR3aa: CASTSAVGNTIYF
j_gene: TRBJ2-3; v_gene: TRBV5-1; CDR3aa: CASSLVGASGGADTQYF
j_gene: TRBJ2-7; v_gene: TRBV7-9; CDR3aa: CASSHLEGDTYEQYF
j_gene: TRBJ2-7; v_gene: TRBV29-1; CDR3aa: CSVVTGFEQYF
j_gene: TRBJ2-3; v_gene: TRBV20-1; CDR3aa: CSAGEAISTDTQYF
j_gene: TRBJ1-5; v_gene: TRBV3-2; CDR3aa: CASSQDLVGFNQPQHF
j_gene: TRBJ1-1; v_gene: TRBV5-1; CDR3aa: CASSSGTENTEAFF
j_gene: TRBJ2-7; v_gene: TRBV7-9; CDR3aa: CASSLLEGNYEQYF
j_gene: TRBJ2-3; v_gene: TRBV7-9; CDR3aa: CASSSSGSGGPQLTDTQYF
j_gene: TRBJ2-1; v_gene: TRBV25-1; CDR3aa: CASSDRPGLAGVTADLSSYNEQFF
j_gene: TRBJ2-2; v_gene: TRBV7-2; CDR3aa: CASSLVASGIYTGELFF
j_gene: TRBJ2-5; v_gene: TRBV28; CDR3aa: CASSLRAPRETQYF
j_gene: TRBJ2-5; v_gene: TRBV3-1; CDR3aa: CASTPLTGAGQETQYF
j_gene: TRBJ2-6; v_gene: TRBV4-1; CDR3aa: CASSQDQGSGANVLTF
j_gene: TRBJ1-2; v_gene: TRBV28; CDR3aa: CASSLRVGGYTF
j_gene: TRBJ1-5; v_gene: TRBV12-3/TRBV12-4; CDR3aa: CASSWGQGMGQPQHF
j_gene: TRBJ1-2; v_gene: TRBV7-9; CDR3aa: CASSWTDLSNYGYTF
j_gene: TRBJ2-7; v_gene: TRBV29-1; CDR3aa: CSVGAGAVYEQYF
j_gene: TRBJ2-7; v_gene: TRBV5-1; CDR3aa: CASSLKTGSEQYF
j_gene: TRBJ2-7; v_gene: TRBV7-2; CDR3aa: CASTLQAVSYEQYF
j_gene: TRBJ1-3; v_gene: TRBV7-2; CDR3aa: CASSLFIQEGNTIYF
j_gene: TRBJ2-4; v_gene: TRBV12-3/TRBV12-4; CDR3aa: CASTTWTGENIQYF